Presented here are 8 T cell receptor beta chains from one specimen sequenced in a study of OX40 agonist ivuxolimab in advanced cancers. The assay was immunoSEQ multiplex PCR, and TCRdb's table has in-frame clones only and misses some. This repertoire shows about 49,000 clones, around 85% found once; its top ten account for about 12%. The material sequenced was CD4+ or CD8+ T cells sorted from blood, taken in a trial of the OX40 agonist ivuxolimab. The receptors were gathered from an adult with an advanced solid tumor such as melanoma, head and neck, liver or kidney cancer.

The chain is built from TRBV11-1 and TRBJ2-1, with 9 bases that match TRBD2. J was trimmed by 4 bases and V by 1 base; bases with no gene match: 8. The CDR3 consists of 17 residues. CDR1 is SGHAT and CDR2 is FQDESV in the germline V gene (reference sequence). The CDR3 here is CASSLGQSGRRYNEQFF. In nucleotides, the CDR3 is TGTGCCAGCAGCTTAGGACAGAGCGGGAGGAGGTACAATGAGCAGTTCTTC.

The genes are TRBV11-1 and TRBJ2-1, with D maybe TRBD2 (5 bases). The CDR3 has 12 amino acids. The germline V and J ends were trimmed by 4 bases and 9 bases, with 10 bases remaining between them. Germline CDR1 reads SGHAT; CDR2 reads FQDESV (reference sequence). CDR3 DNA sequence: TGTGCCAGCAGCTCCCCTGCGGGTGAGCAGTTCTTC. Residues: CASSSPAGEQFF.

The chain carries TRBV5-1 and TRBJ1-2; TRBD1 matches 9 bases. Germline CDR1 reads SGHRS; CDR2 reads YFSETQ. The CDR3 covers 16 residues. V dropped 4 bases and J dropped 6; count of bases not matched to a gene: 13. The CDR3 sequence is CASSQDTGQGSNGYTF. The CDR3 region has the DNA TGCGCCAGCAGCCAAGACACGGGACAGGGTAGTAATGGCTACACCTTC.

The chain couples TRBV2 to TRBJ2-2, with 7 positions matching TRBD2. Germline CDR1 is SNHLY and CDR2 is FYNNEI. CDR3 length: 17 residues. V dropped 4 bases and J dropped 4; count of bases not matched to a gene: 12. The CDR3 bases are TGTGCCAGCAGTGGTAATAGCGGGCTTGTCCCCACCGGGGAGCTGTTTTTT. Its translation is CASSGNSGLVPTGELFF.

This chain joins TRBV5-1 and TRBJ1-2; TRBD1 agrees at 9 bases. The CDR3 consists of 14 residues. Germline V gene sequence: CDR1 SGHRS, CDR2 YFSETQ. With 0 bases clipped from V and 6 bases from J, the junction kept 3 bases outside the gene matches. The CDR3 sequence: CASSLEGQGNGYTF. CDR3 in DNA: TGCGCCAGCAGCTTGGAGGGACAGGGAAATGGCTACACCTTC.

The V and J genes are TRBV11-3 and TRBJ2-5, with a tentative D call TRBD2 (6 bases). The CDR3 is 15 amino acids. CDR1 SGHNT and CDR2 YENEEA come from the germline V gene. V shed 0 bases and J shed 5 bases, with 13 bases lying between them. CDR3: CASSLDSGAGETQYF. For the CDR3, the DNA is TGTGCCAGCAGCTTAGATTCGGGAGCTGGTGAGACCCAGTACTTC.

The J gene is TRBJ2-3, the V gene TRBV7-9, with D tentatively TRBD1 (5 bases). The CDR3 length is 15 residues. V was cut by 7 bases and J by 5 bases, with 19 bases left in between. In germline, CDR1 is SEHNR, CDR2 FQNEAQ (reference sequence). DNA for the CDR3: TGTGCCAGCACCACCCTAGGGCAGGGTATAGATACGCAGTATTTT. Protein: CASTTLGQGIDTQYF.

The chain has TRBV7-3 and TRBJ2-1; D gene unclear. Germline V gene data show CDR1 as SGHTA and CDR2 as FQGTGA. V was shortened by 0 bases and J by 6 bases, with 6 bases between the two germline ends. The CDR3 contains 13 residues. CDR3 in DNA: TGTGCCAGCAGCTTAACTCCCGCCAATGAGCAGTTCTTC. Translating gives CASSLTPANEQFF.